The 22 T cell receptor beta chains below were found in one sample sequenced in a study of cytomegalovirus exposure and HLA in healthy donors listed by TCRdb under 2017. The library was generated by the immunoSEQ multiplex PCR assay. TCRdb mirrors the immuneACCESS table, restricted to in-frame sequences. Some clones are absent from its copies; in checked studies, under half trace to an unresolved V gene, and the reason for the others is unknown. The sample table shows 120,000 or so clones, and about 87% are seen once. The ten largest clones capture roughly 2% of the sample. The sample consisted of PBMCs. The source is a woman aged 18 to 35 in good health and CMV-seronegative.

The chain combines TRBV11-3 with TRBJ1-6; D is undetermined. The CDR3 has 14 residues. Trimming took off 2 bases at V and 10 bases at J, with 12 bases between the two ends. Germline V gene lookup returns CDR1 SGHNT and CDR2 YENEEA. CDR3 DNA: TGTGCCAGCAGCTTAACGGGGTACGGATCACCCCTCCACTTT. It is translated as CASSLTGYGSPLHF.

The V and J genes are TRBV5-1 and TRBJ1-1, with no clear D. Trimming stripped 4 bases from V and 4 bases from J, with 14 bases between. The CDR3 contains 14 residues. CDR1 is SGHRS and CDR2 is YFSETQ in the germline V gene. The CDR3 is CASSSGRGGTEAFF. DNA for the CDR3: TGCGCCAGCAGCAGCGGCCGCGGAGGCACTGAAGCTTTCTTT.

This clone was seen only a few times. The chain uses TRBV9 and TRBJ2-4; tentative D call: TRBD1 (5 bases). Trimming cost V 2 bases and J 3 bases, with 15 bases left between them. The germline V gene has CDR1 SGDLS and CDR2 YYNGEE. This CDR3 contains 16 residues. The CDR3 nucleotides are TGTGCCAGCAGCGTGGGTGAAGGGGCTGGCAAAAACATTCAGTACTTC. It yields the protein CASSVGEGAGKNIQYF.

V is TRBV30 and J is TRBJ1-5, with TRBD1 matching over 7 bases. V shed 1 base, J shed 2 bases, and the junction held 11 bases outside the gene matches. Germline assignment: CDR1 GTSNPN and CDR2 SVGIG (reference sequence). This CDR3 has 17 residues. This chain's CDR3 is CAWSGRGGQGGNQPQHF. CDR3 nucleotide sequence: TGTGCCTGGAGTGGACGGGGTGGGCAGGGGGGCAATCAGCCCCAGCATTTT.

The chain employs TRBV19 and TRBJ2-5; no definite D call. This CDR3 spans 12 amino acids. Germline V gene sequence: CDR1 LNHDA, CDR2 SQIVND (reference sequence). V lost 6 bases and J lost 2, with 7 bases in between. CDR3 DNA sequence: TGTGCCAGTAGCCGGTTACAAGAGACCCAGTACTTC. It yields the protein CASSRLQETQYF.

This chain uses TRBV6-1 with TRBJ1-5, with 7 positions matching TRBD1. V was pared by 6 bases and J by 2 bases, with 7 bases of the junction left unmatched. CDR3 length equals 15 residues. In germline, CDR1 is MNHNS, CDR2 SASEGT. Written as DNA, the CDR3 is TGTGCCAGCAGCCGCGACAGGGCCGGCAATCAGCCCCAGCATTTT. This gives the protein CASSRDRAGNQPQHF.

For the CDR3, the DNA is TGTGCCAGCAGCTTAGGTCGACCGGGACAGGGGGCGGGAGAGACCCAGTACTTC. This translates into CASSLGRPGQGAGETQYF. This chain connects TRBV7-9 to TRBJ2-5; 12 nucleotides align to TRBD1. The CDR3 loop spans 18 amino acids. V gave up 1 base and J gave up 4 bases; unmatched junction bases: 10. CDR1 and CDR2 from the germline V gene are SEHNR and FQNEAQ (reference sequence).

V gene TRBV14 combines with J gene TRBJ2-4; 7 bases are shared with TRBD2. The CDR3 has 19 amino acids. V trimming: 1 base; J trimming: 3 bases; junction bases outside the gene matches: 15. The germline V gene has CDR1 SGHDN and CDR2 FVKESK. CDR3 coding DNA: TGTGCCAGCAGCCAAGGGGCAGGGAGGGCTGGTTGGAACAAAAACATTCAGTACTTC. Its protein is CASSQGAGRAGWNKNIQYF. The full variable domain, completed using reference TRBV14 and TRBJ2-4, is EAGVTQFPSHSVIEKGQTVTLRCDPISGHDNLYWYRRVMGKEIKFLLHFVKESKQDESGMPNNRFLAERTGGTYSTLKVQPAELEDSGVYFCASSQGAGRAGWNKNIQYFGAGTRLSVL.

V gene TRBV28 combines with J gene TRBJ2-7; tentatively, D is TRBD2 (6 bases). The CDR3 extends over 16 amino acids. V lost 3 bases, J lost 0 bases, and 15 bases lay in between. From germline, CDR1 is MDHEN and CDR2 SYDVKM. The CDR3 DNA reads TGTGCCAGCAGTTTGCGTGGGGGGAGAGCCTCCTACGAGCAGTACTTC. Translated, it gives CASSLRGGRASYEQYF.

The gene calls are TRBV14 and TRBJ2-5; perhaps TRBD2 as D (5 bases). This CDR3 has 16 amino acids. CDR1 and CDR2 from the germline V gene are SGHDN and FVKESK. Trimming cost V 1 base and J 6 bases, with 18 bases left between them. CDR3 protein: CASSQGRSGGLQTQYF. DNA for the CDR3: TGTGCCAGCAGCCAAGGGCGATCGGGCGGACTCCAGACCCAGTACTTC.

A word on this clone: In the same sample, other DNA sequences code for this CDR3. The V call is TRBV7-8, the J call TRBJ2-7; 8 bases are a match to TRBD1. The junction had 4 bases not matched to a gene; V was cut back by 5 bases and J by 4 bases. Germline CDR1 and CDR2: SGHVS and FQNEAQ. The CDR3 length is 13 residues. For the CDR3, the DNA is TGTGCCAGCAGCCCCGACAGGGGATACGAGCAGTACTTC. Encoded protein: CASSPDRGYEQYF.

The V gene is TRBV9, the J gene TRBJ2-7; 11 nucleotides line up with TRBD1. The CDR3 has 17 residues. Germline lookup yields CDR1 SGDLS and CDR2 YYNGEE. The trim removed 2 bases at V and 0 bases at J, leaving 7 bases unmatched. The CDR3 here is CASSVLDGTGGSYEQYF. The CDR3 DNA reads as TGTGCCAGCAGCGTCTTAGATGGGACAGGGGGCTCCTACGAGCAGTACTTC.

CDR3 DNA: TGTGCCAGCACCCTCGGGGTGACAGCTTTCTTT. This sequence encodes CASTLGVTAFF. The chain carries TRBV28 and TRBJ1-1, with D hard to call. The CDR3 has 11 residues. Trimming pared 7 bases from V and 10 bases from J, leaving 13 bases between. Per germline, CDR1 MDHEN and CDR2 SYDVKM.

The chain uses TRBV5-6 and TRBJ2-7; TRBD1 aligns across 7 bases. The CDR3 loop spans 15 amino acids. V was pared by 4 bases and J by 5 bases, with 12 bases of the junction left unmatched. Germline V gene sequence: CDR1 SGHDT, CDR2 YYEEEE. The CDR3 is CASSRIDRDFDEQYF. The CDR3 nucleotides read TGTGCCAGCAGCCGAATAGACAGGGATTTCGACGAGCAGTACTTC. The full variable domain, rest sourced from reference TRBV5-6 and TRBJ2-7, is DAGVTQSPTHLIKTRGQQVTLRCSPKSGHDTVSWYQQALGQGPQFIFQYYEEEERQRGNFPDRFSGHQFPNYSSELNVNALLLGDSALYLCASSRIDRDFDEQYFGPGTRLTVT.

Concerning this clone itself: The same CDR3 can be traced to other DNA sequences in this sample. This chain uses TRBV6-6 with TRBJ1-1; D is ambiguous. V lost 6 bases to trimming and J lost 2 bases, with 4 bases between them. The CDR3 has 11 amino acids. Per the germline V gene, CDR1 is MNHNY and CDR2 is SVGAGI (reference sequence). CDR3 DNA sequence: TGTGCCAGCAGGGCCAACACTGAAGCTTTCTTT. It yields the protein CASRANTEAFF.

This chain connects TRBV5-1 to TRBJ1-1; 7 bases map to TRBD1. This CDR3 spans 14 amino acids. Trimming at V came to 4 bases and at J to 3 bases, leaving 6 bases not matched to a gene. CDR1 is SGHRS and CDR2 is YFSETQ in the germline V gene. CDR3 in DNA: TGCGCCAGCAGCCGGGACAGCAAAGACACTGAAGCTTTCTTT. It encodes CASSRDSKDTEAFF.

The chain combines TRBV6-6 with TRBJ2-7; 11 bases are shared with TRBD2. This CDR3 is built from 14 residues. V gave up 3 bases and J gave up 6 bases; unmatched junction bases: 4. Germline lookup yields CDR1 MNHNY and CDR2 SVGAGI (reference sequence). The CDR3: CASSYLAGGGEQYF. CDR3 in DNA: TGTGCCAGCAGTTATCTAGCGGGAGGCGGCGAGCAGTACTTC.

The CDR3 loop reads CASRGTGPPYEQYF. In DNA, the CDR3 is TGTGCCAGCAGGGGGACAGGGCCCCCCTACGAGCAGTACTTC. This chain connects TRBV6-5 to TRBJ2-7, with 9 bases aligning to TRBD1. The ends lost 6 bases at V and 2 bases at J; junction bases unmatched: 5. The CDR3 is made up of 14 amino acids. Germline V gene lookup returns CDR1 MNHEY and CDR2 SVGAGI.

The V call is TRBV6-5, the J call TRBJ1-1; unclear D gene. The CDR3 is 12 amino acids. Trimming took off 6 bases at V and 5 bases at J, with 10 bases between the two ends. The V gene's germline CDR1 is MNHEY and CDR2 SVGAGI. The CDR3 here is CASRLRGTEAFF. The CDR3, as DNA: TGTGCCAGCAGGCTGCGGGGAACTGAAGCTTTCTTT.

V is TRBV19 and J is TRBJ2-7; 7 bases agree with TRBD1. CDR3 length equals 16 residues. CDR1 and CDR2 from the germline V gene are LNHDA and SQIVND (reference sequence). Trimming at V came to 5 bases and at J to 2 bases, leaving 12 bases not matched to a gene. CDR3 coding DNA: TGTGCCAGTAGTGGAAACGCCCGACAGGGTACCTACGAGCAGTACTTC. It is translated as CASSGNARQGTYEQYF. The full variable domain, rest sourced from reference TRBV19 and TRBJ2-7, is DGGITQSPKYLFRKEGQNVTLSCEQNLNHDAMYWYRQDPGQGLRLIYYSQIVNDFQKGDIAEGYSVSREKKESFPLTVTSAQKNPTAFYLCASSGNARQGTYEQYFGPGTRLTVT.

This clone was detected only a few times. The chain has TRBV6-4 and TRBJ2-7; TRBD1 matches 9 bases. Germline loops: CDR1 MRHNA, CDR2 SNTAGT. The CDR3 runs to 13 residues. V was clipped by 8 bases and J by 5 bases; unmatched bases: 7. DNA of the CDR3: TGTGCCAGCTTCGGGGACAGGGCCCACGAGCAGTACTTC. This translates into CASFGDRAHEQYF.

This clone was detected once. The V gene is TRBV5-1, the J gene TRBJ2-5, with D possibly being TRBD1 (6 bases). There are 15 residues in the CDR3. Trimming cost V 2 bases and J 0 bases, with 11 bases left between them. The V gene's germline CDR1 is SGHRS and CDR2 YFSETQ. CDR3 nucleotides: TGCGCCAGCAGCTTAAGGACAGCGTACCAAGAGACCCAGTACTTC. Translated, it gives CASSLRTAYQETQYF.